A selection of T cell receptor beta chains follows, all from one sample in a study of blood T cell repertoires in COVID-19. The method was immunoSEQ multiplex PCR; TCRdb's version includes in-frame clones alone and lacks a portion of them. The table includes around 200,000 clones, about 83% detected once. Material for sequencing was PBMCs or T cells enriched from blood (not recorded which). These receptors all come from a man in his forties with acute COVID-19. CDR3s include the opening cysteine and the closing phenylalanine or tryptophan. D genes are given only for firm matches. Size is stated for part of the rows, as once, few or many counts, or as a class when the clone is expanded.

V	D	size	J	DNA	CDR3
TRBV25-1	TRBD1	-	TRBJ1-4	TGTGCCAGCAGCCCCTTTGGGACAGGGCTTGAAAAACTGTTTTTT	CASSPFGTGLEKLFF
TRBV2	-	-	TRBJ1-2	TGTGCCAGCAGCCAGGGGCAGTCTAACTATGGCTACACCTTC	CASSQGQSNYGYTF
TRBV10-3	-	-	TRBJ1-1	TGTGCCATCAGTGTCGCAGTTAACACTGAAGCTTTCTTT	CAISVAVNTEAFF
TRBV11-3	-	once	TRBJ1-2	TGTGCCAGCAGCCCATTCAGGGGAAGGGGTGGCTACACCTTC	CASSPFRGRGGYTF
TRBV19	-	-	TRBJ1-5	TGTGCCAGTAGTATAGGGACAGCCTATAGCAATCAGCCCCAGCATTTT	CASSIGTAYSNQPQHF
TRBV28	-	-	TRBJ2-7	TGTGCCAGCAGTTTACCCCGACAGCACTACGAGCAGTACTTC	CASSLPRQHYEQYF
TRBV7-9	TRBD2	-	TRBJ2-3	TGTGCCAGCAGCTCGATAGCGGGATGGACAGATACGCAGTATTTT	CASSSIAGWTDTQYF
TRBV6-5	-	-	TRBJ1-1	TGTGCCAGCAGTTACTCTCTAGAGAACACTGAAGCTTTCTTT	CASSYSLENTEAFF
TRBV30	TRBD1	-	TRBJ1-4	TGTGCCTGGAGTCACAGGGGGTCTAATGAAAAACTGTTTTTT	CAWSHRGSNEKLFF
TRBV7-9	TRBD2	-	TRBJ2-7	TGTGCCAGCAGCCCTGGGACTAGCCATCTCGAGCAGTACTTC	CASSPGTSHLEQYF
TRBV4-3	TRBD1	few	TRBJ1-6	TGCGCCAGCAGCCACCTGACAGGGAACCGAAATTCACCCCTCCACTTT	CASSHLTGNRNSPLHF
TRBV5-1	TRBD2	-	TRBJ2-2	TGCGCCAGCAGCCCAGGCTGGGGCGGGAGGGCCGGAACCGGGGAGCTGTTTTTT	CASSPGWGGRAGTGELFF
TRBV15	-	-	TRBJ2-4	TGTGCCACCAGCAGGGCCGACAAATTAGCCAAAAACATTCAGTACTTC	CATSRADKLAKNIQYF
TRBV18	TRBD2	-	TRBJ2-1	TGTGCCAGCTCCCGCCGGAGGGATAGCGGGGGGAATGAGCAGTTCTTC	CASSRRRDSGGNEQFF
TRBV7-9	-	-	TRBJ1-5	TGTGCCAGCAGCTTAGATACAGCCTATTATCAGCCCCAGCATTTT	CASSLDTAYYQPQHF
TRBV6-5	-	-	TRBJ2-2	TGTGCCAGCGACATCAACGGCGGGGAGCTGTTTTTT	CASDINGGELFF
TRBV4-1	-	-	TRBJ2-7	TGCGCCAGCAGGGGGCTCTACGAGCAGTACTTC	CASRGLYEQYF
TRBV24-1	-	-	TRBJ2-5	TGTGCCACCAGTGGGGGCGGGGCAGAGACCCAGTACTTC	CATSGGGAETQYF
TRBV7-2	-	few	TRBJ1-4	TGTGCCAGCAGCTCAGATGGACAGTATGAAAAACTGTTTTTT	CASSSDGQYEKLFF
TRBV27	-	once	TRBJ2-3	TGTGCCAGCAGTTTATCTCGGCGGTCGGGACTCCCCCCTCCTTACACAGATACGCAGTATTTT	CASSLSRRSGLPPPYTDTQYF
TRBV28	-	-	TRBJ1-5	TGTGCCAGCAGTTTATATTCAGGGTCAGGGCCCCAGCATTTT	CASSLYSGSGPQHF
TRBV11-2	-	-	TRBJ1-2	TGTGCCAGCAGCTTACTGGCGGCGGGGGGCTACACCTTC	CASSLLAAGGYTF
TRBV28	TRBD1	-	TRBJ1-5	TGTGCCAGCAGTTTTAAGGACAGGGACAATCAGCCCCAGCATTTT	CASSFKDRDNQPQHF
TRBV5-1	TRBD1	once	TRBJ2-3	TGCGCCAGCAGCCCCGGACAGGGCACAGATACGCAGTATTTT	CASSPGQGTDTQYF
TRBV29-1	TRBD1	once	TRBJ2-5	TGCAGCGTCCGAGGACAGGAAGAGACCCAGTACTTC	CSVRGQEETQYF
TRBV24-1	TRBD1	-	TRBJ1-5	TGTGCCACCAGTGCACAGGGGGTTAACAATCAGCCCCAGCATTTT	CATSAQGVNNQPQHF
TRBV29-1	-	-	TRBJ1-2	TGCAGCGTTGTGGGGGGGTCCGGCGGCTACACCTTC	CSVVGGSGGYTF
TRBV29-1	TRBD1	-	TRBJ1-1	TGCAGCGTTACACCCGGGACAGGGAACACTGAAGCTTTCTTT	CSVTPGTGNTEAFF
TRBV27	TRBD2	-	TRBJ2-3	TGTGCCAGCAGTCCAGGACTAGCGTACACAGATACGCAGTATTTT	CASSPGLAYTDTQYF
TRBV19	TRBD2	once	TRBJ2-1	TGTGCCAGCAAGCCCTCGTCCAGCGGGAGGGCCCAGTTCTTC	CASKPSSSGRAQFF
TRBV14	TRBD1	-	TRBJ1-2	TGTGCCAGCAGCCGAGGACAGGGAACTCGATCGGATGGCTACACCTTC	CASSRGQGTRSDGYTF
TRBV7-6	-	-	TRBJ1-4	TGTGCCAGCAGCTTAGAGGCTGGGGGGGAAAAACTGTTTTTT	CASSLEAGGEKLFF
TRBV9	TRBD2	-	TRBJ2-1	TGTGCCAGCAGCGTAGGGTCCAGCGGGAATCAAGGTGAGCAGTTCTTC	CASSVGSSGNQGEQFF
TRBV29-1	TRBD2	once	TRBJ2-3	TGCAGCGTTGAAGATTGGTCTAGCGGGAGATCCCCAGATACGCAGTATTTT	CSVEDWSSGRSPDTQYF
TRBV5-1	TRBD2	few	TRBJ2-7	TGCGCCAGCAAAGAGGGTCAGGGACTACCCGCTGCCTACGAGCAGTACTTC	CASKEGQGLPAAYEQYF
TRBV6-5	TRBD1	-	TRBJ1-1	TGTGCCAGCCGGGACAGGGGATCCACTGAAGCTTTCTTT	CASRDRGSTEAFF
TRBV5-4	-	-	TRBJ1-4	TGTGCCAGCAGTGCGTCAGGGGTGCCAAATGAAAAACTGTTTTTT	CASSASGVPNEKLFF
TRBV4-1	-	-	TRBJ2-5	TGCGCCAGCAGCCTAAACCGGGCAGGGCAAGAGACCCAGTACTTC	CASSLNRAGQETQYF
TRBV19	-	-	TRBJ2-3	TGTGCCAGTAGTCCAAGCGGAAATACGCAGTATTTT	CASSPSGNTQYF
TRBV18	-	-	TRBJ2-1	TGTGCCAGCTCACCTCTTTCTACCTCCTACAATGAGCAGTTCTTC	CASSPLSTSYNEQFF
TRBV11-3	-	-	TRBJ2-3	TGTGCCAGCAGCGAAAGGGGTATCACAGATACGCAGTATTTT	CASSERGITDTQYF
TRBV4-3	TRBD2	-	TRBJ2-5	TGCGCCAGCAGCCAGGGATTTCTAGCGGGAGGGCCCTCCGGGACCCAGTACTTC	CASSQGFLAGGPSGTQYF
TRBV28	-	-	TRBJ2-7	TGTGCCAGCAGTTTAGGCAGCTACGAGCAGTACTTC	CASSLGSYEQYF
TRBV15	TRBD1	-	TRBJ2-5	TGTGCCACCAGCAGGCCCGCCATCGAGGGGGCGCGTGAGGAGACCCAGTACTTC	CATSRPAIEGAREETQYF
TRBV11-3	-	-	TRBJ1-2	TGTGCCAGCAGCTTAGATACGGGGGTCTATGGCTACACCTTC	CASSLDTGVYGYTF
TRBV29-1	TRBD1	few	TRBJ1-5	TGCAGCGTTGAAACAGGGGGGTTACAGCCCCAGCATTTT	CSVETGGLQPQHF
TRBV6-1	-	few	TRBJ2-1	TGTGCCAGCAGTGTCCGCCGGGAGTCCACCTACAATGAGCAGTTCTTC	CASSVRRESTYNEQFF
TRBV11-2	-	-	TRBJ1-1	TGTGCCAGCAGCAACCGGGAGCTGGAAGCTTTCTTT	CASSNRELEAFF